This T cell receptor beta chain was identified in a study of T-cell reconstitution after alpha-beta-depleted transplantation in children. Preparation of the TCRbeta library used unique molecular identifiers. TCRdb reprocessed the PCR reads with MiXCR, giving one entry per CDR3 protein. In the table there are approximately 400,000 distinct CDR3 sequences, roughly a tenth of which are singletons. The CDR3 sequence is 18 residues long. V was shortened by 0 bases and J by 1 base, with 22 bases between the two germline ends. The germline V gene has CDR1 DFQATT and CDR2 SNEGSKA (reference sequence). The V call is TRBV20-1, the J call TRBJ2-7; tentatively, D is TRBD1 or TRBD2 (5 bases each). This TCR was sampled from a human donor who donated a stem cell graft to a child with acute myeloid leukemia. Sequencing used PBMCs from the stem cell graft donor, obtained from the stem cell graft. In DNA form, the CDR3 reads TGCAGTGCTAGAGAAGTTGTCGCGGGCAGGGTGTTTTCCTACGAGCAGTACTTC. Its protein is CSAREVVAGRVFSYEQYF.